This TCR beta chain stems from a study of metastatic and nonmetastatic thyroid tumors. Whole-study context: Where malignant and benign thyroid patients were concerned, repertoires were compared across blood and tumor or nodule tissue.

Study results and caveats: Reported TCR beta diversity, measured in blood and tumor, was significantly higher for malignant thyroid tumors than for benign nodules.

In germline, CDR1 is LGHNA, CDR2 YNFKEQ. The V gene end was trimmed by 5 bases and the J gene end by 5 bases; junction bases not matched to a gene: 5. CDR3 size: 14 residues. This clone was seen ten or more times. The antigen is unknown. Thyroid surgery took place with no prior treatment in any patient. Authors' data handling: The study built a papillary thyroid cancer distant-metastasis classifier from CDR3 differences across clinicopathological groups. With MiXCR, TCRdb called clones anew from the PCR reads. Here the V and J calls rest on TCRdb's processing, not on the authors' analysis. The repertoire includes tens of thousands of clones, 3.5% to 5% of them detected once, and 20% to 25% sits in the top ten.

Sequencing was performed on blood. The receptor comes from a female donor with papillary thyroid cancer or a benign thyroid nodule (not recorded which). Some clones in this sample may be carry-over from other donors' samples. The chain uses TRBV4-2 and TRBJ1-4; 7 bases line up with TRBD1. The CDR3 bases are TGTGCCAGCAGCTGGGACAGCGGCAATGAAAAACTGTTTTTT. Its protein is CASSWDSGNEKLFF.